A selection of T cell receptor beta chains follows, all from one sample in a study of cytomegalovirus exposure and HLA in healthy donors. Clones were sequenced by immunoSEQ multiplex PCR, and TCRdb holds only the in-frame ones, with some missing. The sample consists of some 260,000 clones, about 90% of them appearing once. The sample was PBMCs. The receptor set was obtained from a woman aged 30 to 39 in good health and CMV-seronegative. Both conserved end residues are part of each CDR3. A D gene is named only where the DNA matches it firmly. Clone size is given for some rows only: seen once, a few or many times, or a class if the clone is expanded.

V gene: TRBV10-3
D gene: TRBD1
clone size: -
J gene: TRBJ2-7
CDR3 protein: CAISESLGTGANEQYF
CDR3 DNA: TGTGCCATCAGTGAGTCCTTGGGGACAGGGGCCAACGAGCAGTACTTC

V gene: TRBV28
D gene: -
clone size: -
J gene: TRBJ2-1
CDR3 protein: CASRDSYNEQFF
CDR3 DNA: TGTGCCAGCAGGGACTCCTACAATGAGCAGTTCTTC

V gene: TRBV7-2
D gene: -
clone size: -
J gene: TRBJ2-7
CDR3 protein: CASSPTGTPTYEQYF
CDR3 DNA: TGTGCCAGCAGCCCAACCGGGACTCCCACCTACGAGCAGTACTTC

V gene: TRBV4-2
D gene: TRBD2
clone size: -
J gene: TRBJ2-7
CDR3 protein: CASSQAFTSGSPYEQYF
CDR3 DNA: TGTGCCAGCAGCCAAGCTTTTACTAGCGGGAGCCCCTACGAGCAGTACTTC

V gene: TRBV18
D gene: -
clone size: -
J gene: TRBJ2-5
CDR3 protein: CASSQLVGQETQYF
CDR3 DNA: TGTGCCAGCTCCCAGCTTGTGGGCCAAGAGACCCAGTACTTC

V gene: TRBV2
D gene: TRBD2
clone size: few
J gene: TRBJ2-2
CDR3 protein: CASSRLAGVIGELFF
CDR3 DNA: TGTGCCAGCAGTCGACTAGCGGGAGTTATCGGGGAGCTGTTTTTT

V gene: TRBV5-6
D gene: TRBD1
clone size: -
J gene: TRBJ2-4
CDR3 protein: CASSLRQGAVALAKNIQYF
CDR3 DNA: TGTGCCAGCAGCTTGCGACAGGGGGCGGTGGCTCTAGCCAAAAACATTCAGTACTTC

V gene: TRBV2
D gene: TRBD2
clone size: -
J gene: TRBJ2-5
CDR3 protein: CASSEGLAGQETQYF
CDR3 DNA: TGTGCCAGCAGCGAAGGACTAGCGGGACAAGAGACCCAGTACTTC

V gene: TRBV5-1
D gene: -
clone size: few
J gene: TRBJ1-1
CDR3 protein: CASRRQGGYTEAFF
CDR3 DNA: TGCGCCAGCAGAAGACAAGGGGGGTACACTGAAGCTTTCTTT

V gene: TRBV5-1
D gene: TRBD1
clone size: -
J gene: TRBJ2-3
CDR3 protein: CASRWTGGTDTQYF
CDR3 DNA: TGCGCCAGCAGATGGACAGGGGGCACAGATACGCAGTATTTT

V gene: TRBV5-1
D gene: -
clone size: -
J gene: TRBJ2-3
CDR3 protein: CASSLVTGSTDTQYF
CDR3 DNA: TGCGCCAGCAGCTTGGTCACTGGTAGCACAGATACGCAGTATTTT

V gene: TRBV11-3
D gene: -
clone size: -
J gene: TRBJ2-3
CDR3 protein: CASSLPFTDTQYF
CDR3 DNA: TGTGCCAGCAGCTTACCGTTCACAGATACGCAGTATTTT

V gene: TRBV27
D gene: -
clone size: -
J gene: TRBJ1-2
CDR3 protein: CASSLQGGTYGYTF
CDR3 DNA: TGTGCCAGCAGTTTACAAGGGGGAACCTATGGCTACACCTTC

V gene: TRBV11-2
D gene: TRBD2
clone size: -
J gene: TRBJ2-2
CDR3 protein: CASSLAGGPPGELFF
CDR3 DNA: TGTGCCAGCAGCCTAGCGGGAGGGCCTCCCGGGGAGCTGTTTTTT

V gene: TRBV7-9
D gene: TRBD2
clone size: -
J gene: TRBJ2-7
CDR3 protein: CASSLGESGRAYEQYF
CDR3 DNA: TGTGCCAGCAGCTTAGGAGAGAGCGGGAGGGCCTACGAGCAGTACTTC

V gene: TRBV5-1
D gene: TRBD2
clone size: -
J gene: TRBJ2-5
CDR3 protein: CASSLETGRNKETQYF
CDR3 DNA: TGCGCCAGCAGCTTGGAAACCGGGAGGAATAAAGAGACCCAGTACTTC

V gene: TRBV4-3
D gene: -
clone size: -
J gene: TRBJ2-5
CDR3 protein: CASSQEVRAETQYF
CDR3 DNA: TGCGCCAGCAGCCAAGAAGTCAGGGCCGAGACCCAGTACTTC

V gene: TRBV29-1
D gene: -
clone size: -
J gene: TRBJ2-5
CDR3 protein: CSVLGGAPRETQYF
CDR3 DNA: TGCAGTGTTTTGGGGGGGGCCCCACGGGAGACCCAGTACTTC

V gene: TRBV4-1
D gene: TRBD2
clone size: -
J gene: TRBJ2-7
CDR3 protein: CASSQPGLAGYEQYF
CDR3 DNA: TGCGCCAGCAGCCAGCCGGGACTAGCGGGCTACGAGCAGTACTTC

V gene: TRBV9
D gene: TRBD2
clone size: -
J gene: TRBJ2-7
CDR3 protein: CASSPALARNYEQYF
CDR3 DNA: TGTGCCAGCAGCCCGGCACTAGCGAGGAACTACGAGCAGTACTTC

V gene: TRBV19
D gene: -
clone size: -
J gene: TRBJ1-5
CDR3 protein: CASSAGAGSQPQHF
CDR3 DNA: TGTGCCAGTAGTGCCGGTGCCGGGAGTCAGCCCCAGCATTTT

V gene: TRBV30
D gene: TRBD1
clone size: once
J gene: TRBJ1-1
CDR3 protein: CAWSVSRGYTEAFF
CDR3 DNA: TGTGCCTGGAGTGTAAGCAGGGGGTACACTGAAGCTTTCTTT

V gene: TRBV19
D gene: -
clone size: -
J gene: TRBJ1-2
CDR3 protein: CASSSGLLDGYTF
CDR3 DNA: TGTGCCAGTAGTAGCGGACTCCTTGATGGCTACACCTTC

V gene: TRBV7-9
D gene: -
clone size: -
J gene: TRBJ2-3
CDR3 protein: CASSPPVQGDTQYF
CDR3 DNA: TGTGCCAGCAGCCCACCGGTGCAGGGGGATACGCAGTATTTT

V gene: TRBV7-2
D gene: -
clone size: once
J gene: TRBJ2-7
CDR3 protein: CASSLDTGYYEQYF
CDR3 DNA: TGTGCCAGCAGCCTAGACACAGGGTACTACGAGCAGTACTTC

V gene: TRBV29-1
D gene: -
clone size: -
J gene: TRBJ2-7
CDR3 protein: CSVRGQNVYEQYF
CDR3 DNA: TGCAGCGTGCGGGGACAGAACGTGTACGAGCAGTACTTC

V gene: TRBV9
D gene: -
clone size: -
J gene: TRBJ2-7
CDR3 protein: CASSVALGPYEQYF
CDR3 DNA: TGTGCCAGCAGCGTCGCTTTAGGTCCCTACGAGCAGTACTTC

V gene: TRBV7-2
D gene: -
clone size: -
J gene: TRBJ2-3
CDR3 protein: CASSLSLYLSTDTQYF
CDR3 DNA: TGTGCCAGCAGCTTATCGCTATACTTGAGCACAGATACGCAGTATTTT

V gene: TRBV9
D gene: TRBD1
clone size: -
J gene: TRBJ2-2
CDR3 protein: CASSDTGGNTGELFF
CDR3 DNA: TGTGCCAGCAGCGATACAGGGGGAAACACCGGGGAGCTGTTTTTT

V gene: TRBV28
D gene: -
clone size: -
J gene: TRBJ2-7
CDR3 protein: CASIRPDGKQYF
CDR3 DNA: TGTGCCAGCATCCGACCGGACGGGAAGCAGTACTTC

V gene: TRBV10-3
D gene: TRBD1
clone size: -
J gene: TRBJ2-7
CDR3 protein: CAISESTGVYEQYF
CDR3 DNA: TGTGCCATCAGTGAATCGACAGGGGTCTACGAGCAGTACTTC

V gene: TRBV28
D gene: -
clone size: -
J gene: TRBJ2-7
CDR3 protein: CASSLTNRIYEQYF
CDR3 DNA: TGTGCCAGCAGTTTGACTAACCGTATCTACGAGCAGTACTTC

V gene: TRBV28
D gene: TRBD1
clone size: few
J gene: TRBJ2-7
CDR3 protein: CASSRQGVGYEQYF
CDR3 DNA: TGTGCCAGCAGTCGACAGGGGGTGGGCTACGAGCAGTACTTC

V gene: TRBV28
D gene: TRBD2
clone size: -
J gene: TRBJ2-3
CDR3 protein: CASSSPVTSGRAGDTQYF
CDR3 DNA: TGTGCCAGCAGCTCACCCGTGACTAGCGGGAGGGCCGGAGATACGCAGTATTTT

V gene: TRBV29-1
D gene: -
clone size: -
J gene: TRBJ1-2
CDR3 protein: CSVGPANYGYTF
CDR3 DNA: TGCAGCGTTGGACCTGCTAACTATGGCTACACCTTC

V gene: TRBV6-5
D gene: -
clone size: -
J gene: TRBJ1-1
CDR3 protein: CASSYSAGAIEAFF
CDR3 DNA: TGTGCCAGCAGTTACTCGGCAGGGGCCATTGAAGCTTTCTTT

V gene: TRBV5-6
D gene: -
clone size: once
J gene: TRBJ2-5
CDR3 protein: CASSFGETQYF
CDR3 DNA: TGTGCCAGCAGCTTTGGCGAGACCCAGTACTTC

V gene: TRBV30
D gene: -
clone size: -
J gene: TRBJ2-7
CDR3 protein: CAWSWSSYEQYF
CDR3 DNA: TGTGCCTGGAGTTGGTCGTCCTACGAGCAGTACTTC

V gene: TRBV7-3
D gene: -
clone size: few
J gene: TRBJ2-1
CDR3 protein: CASSSYHDNEQFF
CDR3 DNA: TGTGCCAGCAGCTCCTATCACGACAATGAGCAGTTCTTC

V gene: TRBV4-3
D gene: TRBD1
clone size: -
J gene: TRBJ2-7
CDR3 protein: CASSQDLGGWLSYEQYF
CDR3 DNA: TGCGCCAGCAGCCAAGATCTAGGGGGCTGGTTATCCTACGAGCAGTACTTC

V gene: TRBV30
D gene: -
clone size: -
J gene: TRBJ2-2
CDR3 protein: CAWSVQGTGELFF
CDR3 DNA: TGTGCCTGGAGCGTACAGGGAACCGGGGAGCTGTTTTTT

V gene: TRBV10-3
D gene: -
clone size: -
J gene: TRBJ2-7
CDR3 protein: CAISREGLRTYEQYF
CDR3 DNA: TGTGCCATCAGTAGAGAGGGACTTCGTACCTACGAGCAGTACTTC

V gene: TRBV5-1
D gene: -
clone size: -
J gene: TRBJ2-5
CDR3 protein: CASSLGTGDETQYF
CDR3 DNA: TGCGCCAGCAGCTTGGGCACTGGGGATGAGACCCAGTACTTC

V gene: TRBV10-1
D gene: -
clone size: once
J gene: TRBJ2-3
CDR3 protein: CASSESLTDTQYF
CDR3 DNA: TGCGCCAGCAGTGAGTCTCTCACAGATACGCAGTATTTT

V gene: TRBV4-1
D gene: -
clone size: once
J gene: TRBJ1-4
CDR3 protein: CASSLRSAQATNEKLFF
CDR3 DNA: TGCGCCAGCAGCCTAAGGTCGGCTCAGGCAACTAATGAAAAACTGTTTTTT

V gene: TRBV9
D gene: -
clone size: once
J gene: TRBJ2-3
CDR3 protein: CASSPQEPDTQYF
CDR3 DNA: TGTGCCAGCAGCCCCCAGGAGCCAGATACGCAGTATTTT

V gene: TRBV28
D gene: TRBD2
clone size: -
J gene: TRBJ2-1
CDR3 protein: CASSPLLATSYNEQFF
CDR3 DNA: TGTGCCAGCAGTCCTCTACTAGCGACCTCCTACAATGAGCAGTTCTTC

V gene: TRBV19
D gene: TRBD2
clone size: -
J gene: TRBJ2-1
CDR3 protein: CASSPITSGYYNEQFF
CDR3 DNA: TGTGCCAGTAGTCCTATCACTAGCGGATACTACAATGAGCAGTTCTTC

V gene: TRBV12-1
D gene: -
clone size: -
J gene: TRBJ2-7
CDR3 protein: CASSNYRVYEQYF
CDR3 DNA: TGTGCCAGCAGCAATTACAGGGTCTACGAGCAGTACTTC

V gene: TRBV28
D gene: TRBD1
clone size: -
J gene: TRBJ1-5
CDR3 protein: CASSLQGGNQPQHF
CDR3 DNA: TGTGCCAGCAGCTTACAGGGGGGCAATCAGCCCCAGCATTTT

V gene: TRBV6-5
D gene: -
clone size: few
J gene: TRBJ2-3
CDR3 protein: CASRRRAQITDTQYF
CDR3 DNA: TGTGCCAGCAGGAGGAGGGCCCAGATCACAGATACGCAGTATTTT

V gene: TRBV7-6
D gene: -
clone size: -
J gene: TRBJ2-5
CDR3 protein: CASSLAAALQETQYF
CDR3 DNA: TGTGCCAGCAGCTTAGCCGCTGCCTTGCAAGAGACCCAGTACTTC